The 20 T cell receptor beta chains given below trace back to one sample, sequenced in a study of PD-1 blockade in classical Hodgkin lymphoma. Time point reported: cycle 4 day 1 (C4D1), after less than seven weeks of nivolumab. After autologous stem cell transplantation all patients relapsed, and prior brentuximab vedotin exposure differed between cohorts. TCRdb keeps only in-frame clones here, not all; method: immunoSEQ multiplex PCR. The profile shows some 50,000 clones, around four fifths of them singletons. Specimen: peripheral blood mononuclear cells (PBMCs), collected before the fourth cycle of nivolumab. The receptors shown here come from a human donor with classical Hodgkin lymphoma.

The table lists this clone with a few counts. The genes are TRBV10-1 and TRBJ2-2; TRBD2 is a possible D gene (5 bases). This CDR3 contains 16 residues. Germline loops: CDR1 WNHNN, CDR2 SYGVQD (reference sequence). Trimming stripped 2 bases from V and 4 bases from J, with 14 bases between. CDR3 sequence reads: CASSETTGLFTGELFF. In nucleotides, the CDR3 is TGCGCCAGCAGTGAGACCACCGGACTTTTCACCGGGGAGCTGTTTTTT.

This chain joins TRBV5-1 and TRBJ2-2, with 9 bases identical to TRBD1. The CDR3 is 15 residues long. CDR1 and CDR2 (germline): SGHRS, YFSETQ. V was clipped by 4 bases and J by 7 bases; unmatched bases: 8. The CDR3: CASSTGQGTDGELFF. The CDR3 DNA follows: TGCGCCAGCAGCACAGGACAGGGGACGGACGGGGAGCTGTTTTTT.

The rearrangement joins TRBV28 to TRBJ2-7; D possibly corresponds to TRBD1 (5 bases). Germline lookup yields CDR1 MDHEN and CDR2 SYDVKM. CDR3 length: 12 amino acids. The ends were cut back, 2 bases at V and 6 bases at J, with 8 bases in the middle. CDR3 bases: TGTGCCAGCAGTTTACCCAGGGCCGAGCAGTACTTC. Translating gives CASSLPRAEQYF.

The V call is TRBV18, the J call TRBJ2-7; D perhaps matches TRBD2 (5 bases). Trimming removed 1 base at V and 5 bases at J, with 21 bases between. The CDR3 runs 17 residues. The germline V gene has CDR1 KGHSH and CDR2 LQKENI. DNA for the CDR3: TGTGCCAGCTCACCACTTCCGTCTCGCGGCGGGTGGAACGAGCAGTACTTC. This gives the protein CASSPLPSRGGWNEQYF.

J is TRBJ1-5 and V is TRBV11-2; D is uncertain. Per the germline V gene, CDR1 is SGHAT and CDR2 is FQNNGV. Trimming left V 0 bases short and J 8 bases short, with 14 bases between. The CDR3 is 15 amino acids. Here the CDR3 DNA reads TGTGCCAGCAGCTTAGATCTGGCCGGGTTAGAGCCCCAGCATTTT. The encoded protein is CASSLDLAGLEPQHF. Full variable domain (remainder filled in from reference TRBV11-2 and TRBJ1-5): EAGVAQSPRYKIIEKRQSVAFWCNPISGHATLYWYQQILGQGPKLLIQFQNNGVVDDSQLPKDRFSAERLKGVDSTLKIQPAKLEDSAVYLCASSLDLAGLEPQHFGDGTRLSIL.

The chain uses TRBV7-9 and TRBJ2-5, with D possibly being TRBD1 (6 bases). The germline V and J ends were trimmed by 4 bases and 3 bases, with 9 bases remaining between them. The CDR3 length is 13 residues. Germline CDR1 is SEHNR and CDR2 is FQNEAQ (reference sequence). The CDR3 nucleotides read TGTGCCAGCAGCTATCGGGACAAAGAGACCCAGTACTTC. Protein product: CASSYRDKETQYF.

The V gene is TRBV19, the J gene TRBJ2-7; tentatively, D is TRBD1 (6 bases). Per germline, CDR1 LNHDA and CDR2 SQIVND (reference sequence). This CDR3 is 17 amino acids long. V shed 3 bases and J shed 3 bases, with 21 bases lying between them. The CDR3 sequence: CASSIIPTTGTYYEQYF. The CDR3 region has the DNA TGTGCCAGTAGTATTATTCCCACGACCGGGACATACTACGAGCAGTACTTC.

CDR3 sequence: CASSLDAYHEQFF. CDR3 DNA: TGTGCCAGCAGCTTAGATGCCTATCATGAGCAGTTCTTC. The chain combines TRBV11-3 with TRBJ2-1; no reliable D call. Germline CDR1 and CDR2: SGHNT and YENEEA. The CDR3 runs to 13 residues. Trimming stripped 0 bases from V and 8 bases from J, with 8 bases between.

CDR3 protein: CASSVTRAGALNTGELFF. CDR3 DNA sequence: TGTGCCAGCAGCGTAACGAGAGCGGGAGCCCTCAACACCGGGGAGCTGTTTTTT. The rearrangement joins TRBV9 to TRBJ2-2, with 8 bases aligning to TRBD2. The J segment lost 2 bases and the V segment lost 1 base, leaving 10 bases of the junction unmatched. CDR3 length: 18 amino acids. Germline V gene lookup returns CDR1 SGDLS and CDR2 YYNGEE.

This clone showed up just once. This sequence joins TRBV7-9 and TRBJ2-7; TRBD2 aligns across 11 bases. The germline CDR1 and CDR2 sequences are SEHNR and FQNEAQ (reference sequence). The CDR3 totals 17 residues. Trimming cost V 2 bases and J 5 bases; bases outside gene matches: 11. DNA for the CDR3: TGTGCCAGCAGCTTACCCCCGACTAGCGGGACCGACCACGAGCAGTACTTC. This translates into CASSLPPTSGTDHEQYF.

The table lists this clone with many counts. This sequence joins TRBV6-5 and TRBJ2-7; D assignment may be TRBD1 or TRBD2 (5 bases each). This CDR3 is 16 amino acids long. Per germline, CDR1 MNHEY and CDR2 SVGAGI. Trimming removed 0 bases from V and 7 bases from J, with 19 bases in between. As DNA, the CDR3 is TGTGCCAGCAGTTACTCCGGGACCGGACCTTCTCGGGAGCAGTACTTC. Its protein product is CASSYSGTGPSREQYF.

The V gene is TRBV28, the J gene TRBJ2-7; the match to TRBD2 covers 8 bases. The V segment lost 3 bases and the J segment 5 bases; nucleotides outside the gene matches: 12. The CDR3 is 16 residues long. Germline V gene lookup returns CDR1 MDHEN and CDR2 SYDVKM. The CDR3 region has the DNA TGTGCCAGCAGTTTTATCGGGAGGGACTGGCGGGACGAGCAGTACTTC. Translation gives CASSFIGRDWRDEQYF.

The rearrangement joins TRBV18 to TRBJ2-1; D may be TRBD2 (7 bases). CDR3 length: 15 amino acids. Germline assignment: CDR1 KGHSH and CDR2 LQKENI. V shed 1 base and J shed 4 bases, with 11 bases lying between them. This CDR3 reads CASSPRGGAYNEQFF. In nucleotides, the CDR3 is TGTGCCAGCTCACCACGAGGGGGGGCGTACAATGAGCAGTTCTTC. Full variable domain (rest looked up from reference TRBV18 and TRBJ2-1): NAGVMQNPRHLVRRRGQEARLRCSPMKGHSHVYWYRQLPEEGLKFMVYLQKENIIDESGMPKERFSAEFPKEGPSILRIQQVVRGDSAAYFCASSPRGGAYNEQFFGPGTRLTVL.

This clone was seen just once. The J gene is TRBJ2-2, the V gene TRBV7-5; the D segment call TRBD1 is taken from the table without a DNA check. TRBV7-5 is a pseudogene segment. The CDR3 length is 14 residues. The CDR3 reads CARSSYRTTGELFF. DNA of the CDR3: TGTGCCAGAAGCTCTTACAGAACCACCGGGGAGCTGTTTTTT.

The genes are TRBV5-4 and TRBJ2-7, with D maybe TRBD1 (5 bases). V was clipped by 7 bases and J by 4 bases, with 18 bases between them. The CDR3 is 14 residues long. Germline CDR1 is SGHNT and CDR2 is YYREEE (reference sequence). DNA for the CDR3: TGTGCCAGCCAAGTTACCGCAGGGCGATACGAGCAGTACTTC. Translated, it gives CASQVTAGRYEQYF.

The chain links TRBV4-3 to TRBJ2-2; TRBD1 agrees at 8 bases. CDR3 length equals 15 residues. Germline CDR1 reads LGHNA; CDR2 reads YSLEER. With 3 bases clipped from V and 1 base from J, the junction kept 1 base outside the gene matches. DNA of the CDR3: TGCGCCAGCAGCCAGGGGACAGGGAACACCGGGGAGCTGTTTTTT. It translates to CASSQGTGNTGELFF.

The chain joins TRBV2 to TRBJ1-1; D gene uncertain. The CDR3 spans 15 residues. Germline V gives CDR1 SNHLY, CDR2 FYNNEI. V was trimmed by 7 bases and J by 1 base, leaving 16 bases between them. CDR3 amino acids: CASKDPRQSNTEAFF. Here the CDR3 DNA reads TGTGCCAGCAAGGACCCTCGGCAGTCGAACACTGAAGCTTTCTTT.

Concerning this clone: Other DNA sequences in this specimen translate into the identical CDR3. This rearrangement joins TRBV9 to TRBJ2-3; no reliable D call. This CDR3 contains 13 residues. CDR1 is SGDLS, CDR2 YYNGEE, per germline. V lost 0 bases, J lost 1 base, and 3 bases lay in between. The CDR3 region has the DNA TGTGCCAGCAGCGTAGATGGCACAGATACGCAGTATTTT. Amino acid sequence: CASSVDGTDTQYF.

The rearrangement links TRBV5-1 to TRBJ2-3; D is ambiguous. The CDR3 sequence is 13 residues long. V was cut by 3 bases and J by 2 bases, with 7 bases left in between. CDR1 and CDR2 from the germline V gene are SGHRS and YFSETQ. The CDR3 spells CASSYELTDTQYF. CDR3 sequence (DNA): TGCGCCAGCAGCTACGAACTCACAGATACGCAGTATTTT.

The CDR3 DNA reads TGCGCCAGCAGCTTGGACAGGGTGGGCCACGAGACCCAGTACTTC. Protein product: CASSLDRVGHETQYF. This chain joins TRBV5-1 and TRBJ2-5; TRBD1 might be the D (6 bases). V shed 0 bases and J shed 5 bases, with 14 bases lying between them. The CDR3 extends over 15 amino acids. The germline V gene encodes CDR1 SGHRS and CDR2 YFSETQ. Complete variable domain (other parts from reference TRBV5-1 and TRBJ2-5): KAGVTQTPRYLIKTRGQQVTLSCSPISGHRSVSWYQQTPGQGLQFLFEYFSETQRNKGNFPGRFSGRQFSNSRSEMNVSTLELGDSALYLCASSLDRVGHETQYFGPGTRLLVL.